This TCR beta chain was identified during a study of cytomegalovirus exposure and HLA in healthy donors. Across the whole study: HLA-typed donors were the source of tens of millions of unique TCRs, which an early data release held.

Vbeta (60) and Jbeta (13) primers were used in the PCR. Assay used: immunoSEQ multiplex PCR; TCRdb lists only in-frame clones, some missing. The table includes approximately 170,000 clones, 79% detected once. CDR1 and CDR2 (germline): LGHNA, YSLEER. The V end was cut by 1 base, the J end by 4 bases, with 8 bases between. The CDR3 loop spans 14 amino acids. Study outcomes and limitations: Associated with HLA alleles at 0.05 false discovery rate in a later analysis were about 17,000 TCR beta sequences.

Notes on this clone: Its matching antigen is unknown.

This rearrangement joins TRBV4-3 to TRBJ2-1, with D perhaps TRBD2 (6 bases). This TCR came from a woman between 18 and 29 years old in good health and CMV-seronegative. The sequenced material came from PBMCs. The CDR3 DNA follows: TGCGCCAGCAGCCAAGGGGGACTTTACAATGAGCAGTTCTTC. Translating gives CASSQGGLYNEQFF.